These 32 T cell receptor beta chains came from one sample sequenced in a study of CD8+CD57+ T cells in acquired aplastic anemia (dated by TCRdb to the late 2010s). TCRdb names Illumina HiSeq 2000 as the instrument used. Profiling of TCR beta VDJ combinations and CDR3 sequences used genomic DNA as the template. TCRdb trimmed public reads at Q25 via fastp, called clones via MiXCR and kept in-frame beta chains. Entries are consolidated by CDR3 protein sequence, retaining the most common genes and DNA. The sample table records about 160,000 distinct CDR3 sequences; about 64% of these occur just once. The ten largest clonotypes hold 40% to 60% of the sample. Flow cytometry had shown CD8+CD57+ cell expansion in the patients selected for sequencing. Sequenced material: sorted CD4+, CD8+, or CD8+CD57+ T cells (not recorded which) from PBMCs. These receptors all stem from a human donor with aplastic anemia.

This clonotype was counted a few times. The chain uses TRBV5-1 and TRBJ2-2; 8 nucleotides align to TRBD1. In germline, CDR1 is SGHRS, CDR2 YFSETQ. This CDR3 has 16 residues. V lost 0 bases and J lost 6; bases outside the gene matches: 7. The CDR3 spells CASSLGLDRVAGELFF. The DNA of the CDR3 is TGCGCCAGCAGCTTGGGACTGGACAGGGTGGCCGGGGAGCTGTTTTTT.

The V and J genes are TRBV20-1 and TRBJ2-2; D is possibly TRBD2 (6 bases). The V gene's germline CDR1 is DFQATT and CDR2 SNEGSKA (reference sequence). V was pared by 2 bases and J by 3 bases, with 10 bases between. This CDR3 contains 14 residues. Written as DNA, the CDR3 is TGCAGTGCTAGACCTAGCGCATACACCGGGGAGCTGTTTTTT. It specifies CSARPSAYTGELFF.

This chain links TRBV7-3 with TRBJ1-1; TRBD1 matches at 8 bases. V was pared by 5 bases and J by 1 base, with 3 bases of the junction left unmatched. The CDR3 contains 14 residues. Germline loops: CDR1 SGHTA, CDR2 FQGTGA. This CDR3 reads CASSPTGGNTEAFF. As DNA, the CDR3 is TGTGCCAGCAGCCCCACAGGGGGGAACACTGAAGCTTTCTTT. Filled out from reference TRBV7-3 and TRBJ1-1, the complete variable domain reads GAGVSQTPSNKVTEKGKYVELRCDPISGHTALYWYRQSLGQGPEFLIYFQGTGAADDSGLPNDRFFAVRPEGSVSTLKIQRTERGDSAVYLCASSPTGGNTEAFFGQGTRLTVV.

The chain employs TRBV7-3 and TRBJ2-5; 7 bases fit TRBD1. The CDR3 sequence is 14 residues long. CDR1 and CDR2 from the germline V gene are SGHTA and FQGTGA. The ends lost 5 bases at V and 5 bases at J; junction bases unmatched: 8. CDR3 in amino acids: CASSNRGGRETQYF. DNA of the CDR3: TGTGCCAGCAGCAACAGGGGCGGGCGGGAGACCCAGTACTTC.

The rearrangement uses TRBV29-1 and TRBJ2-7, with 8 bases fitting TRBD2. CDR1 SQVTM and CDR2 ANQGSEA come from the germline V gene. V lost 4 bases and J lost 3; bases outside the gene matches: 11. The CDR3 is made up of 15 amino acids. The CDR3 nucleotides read TGCAGCGTTGGGGTCGTGGGGCTAGCGGGCTACGAGCAGTACTTC. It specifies CSVGVVGLAGYEQYF.

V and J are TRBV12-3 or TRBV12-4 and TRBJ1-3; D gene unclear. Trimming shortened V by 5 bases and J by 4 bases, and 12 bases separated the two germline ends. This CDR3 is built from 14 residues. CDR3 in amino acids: CASSIWTGGNTIYF. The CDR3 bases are TGTGCCAGCAGTATCTGGACCGGGGGAAACACCATATATTTT.

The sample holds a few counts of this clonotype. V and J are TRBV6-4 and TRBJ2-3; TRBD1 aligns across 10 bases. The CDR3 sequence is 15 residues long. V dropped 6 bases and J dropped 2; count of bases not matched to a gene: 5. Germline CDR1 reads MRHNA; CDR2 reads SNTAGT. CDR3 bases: TGTGCCAGCAGCGAGGGACAGGGGAACACAGATACGCAGTATTTT. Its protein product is CASSEGQGNTDTQYF.

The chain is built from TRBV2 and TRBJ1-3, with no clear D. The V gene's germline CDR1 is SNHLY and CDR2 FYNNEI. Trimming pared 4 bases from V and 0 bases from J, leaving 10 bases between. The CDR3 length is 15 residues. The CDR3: CASSVNSYSGNTIYF. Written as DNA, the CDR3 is TGTGCCAGCAGTGTTAACAGCTACTCTGGAAACACCATATATTTT.

CDR3 region: CASRRQIEAGETQYF. The DNA for the CDR3 is TGTGCCAGTAGGCGACAGATTGAGGCGGGAGAGACCCAGTACTTC. This chain links TRBV19 with TRBJ2-5; D tentatively reads TRBD1 or TRBD2 (5 bases each). V lost 6 bases and J lost 4, with 18 bases in between. The CDR3 length is 15 residues. CDR1 is LNHDA and CDR2 is SQIVND in the germline V gene (reference sequence).

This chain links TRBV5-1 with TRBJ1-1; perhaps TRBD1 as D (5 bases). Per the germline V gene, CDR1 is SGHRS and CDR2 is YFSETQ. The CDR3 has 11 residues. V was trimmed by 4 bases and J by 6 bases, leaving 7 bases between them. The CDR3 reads CASSAGAEAFF. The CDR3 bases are TGCGCCAGCAGCGCGGGGGCTGAAGCTTTCTTT.

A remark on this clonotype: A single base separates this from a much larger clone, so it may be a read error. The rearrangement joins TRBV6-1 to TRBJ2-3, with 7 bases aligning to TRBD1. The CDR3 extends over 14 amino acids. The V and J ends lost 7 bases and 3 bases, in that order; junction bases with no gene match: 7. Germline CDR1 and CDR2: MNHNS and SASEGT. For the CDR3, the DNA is TGTGCCAGCACTGGGGACAGCGAAACAGATACGCAGTATTTT. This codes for CASTGDSETDTQYF.

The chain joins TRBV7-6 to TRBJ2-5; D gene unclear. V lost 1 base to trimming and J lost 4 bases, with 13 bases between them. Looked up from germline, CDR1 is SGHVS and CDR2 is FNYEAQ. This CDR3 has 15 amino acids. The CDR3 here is CASSLEAGSGETQYF. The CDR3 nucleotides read TGTGCCAGCAGCTTAGAGGCCGGGTCGGGAGAGACCCAGTACTTC. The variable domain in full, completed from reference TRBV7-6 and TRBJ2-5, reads GAGVSQSPRYKVTKRGQDVALRCDPISGHVSLYWYRQALGQGPEFLTYFNYEAQQDKSGLPNDRFSAERPEGSISTLTIQRTEQRDSAMYRCASSLEAGSGETQYFGPGTRLLVL.

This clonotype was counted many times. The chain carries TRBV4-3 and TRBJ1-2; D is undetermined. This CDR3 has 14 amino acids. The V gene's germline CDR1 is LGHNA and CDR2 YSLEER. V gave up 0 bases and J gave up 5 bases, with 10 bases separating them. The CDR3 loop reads CASSQDRSLYGYTF. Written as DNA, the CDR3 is TGCGCCAGCAGCCAAGACCGCAGTCTATATGGCTACACCTTC.

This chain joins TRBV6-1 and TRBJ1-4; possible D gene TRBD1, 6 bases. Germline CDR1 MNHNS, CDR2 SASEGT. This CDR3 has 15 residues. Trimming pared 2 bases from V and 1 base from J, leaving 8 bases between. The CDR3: CASSELQGTNEKLFF. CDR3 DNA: TGTGCCAGCAGTGAATTACAGGGAACTAATGAAAAACTGTTTTTT.

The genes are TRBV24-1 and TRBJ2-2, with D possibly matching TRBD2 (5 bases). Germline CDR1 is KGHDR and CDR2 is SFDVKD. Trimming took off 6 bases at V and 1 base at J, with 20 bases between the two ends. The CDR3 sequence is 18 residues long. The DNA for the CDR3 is TGTGCCACCAGTTCACCGGGCTCAGAGGGCAGGAACACCGGGGAGCTGTTTTTT. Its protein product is CATSSPGSEGRNTGELFF.

The CDR3 nucleotides read TGCGCCAGCAGCTCGCCCCCTGTCGGGGAGCAGTACTTC. Encoded protein: CASSSPPVGEQYF. The V and J genes are TRBV5-1 and TRBJ2-7, with D hard to call. This CDR3 spans 13 amino acids. With 3 bases removed from V and 7 bases from J, the gap between germline ends came to 14 bases. Germline V gives CDR1 SGHRS, CDR2 YFSETQ.

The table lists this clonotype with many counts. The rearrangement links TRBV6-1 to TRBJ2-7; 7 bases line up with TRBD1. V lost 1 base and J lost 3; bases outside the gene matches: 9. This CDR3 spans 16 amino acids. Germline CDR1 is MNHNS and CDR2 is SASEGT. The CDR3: CASSEVYRGRFYEQYF. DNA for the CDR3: TGTGCCAGCAGTGAAGTCTACAGGGGTCGTTTCTACGAGCAGTACTTC.

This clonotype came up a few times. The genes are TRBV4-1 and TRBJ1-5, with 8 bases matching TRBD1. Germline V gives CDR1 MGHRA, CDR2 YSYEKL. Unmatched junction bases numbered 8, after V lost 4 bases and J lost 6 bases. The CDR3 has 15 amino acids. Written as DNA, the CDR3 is TGCGCCAGCAGCCCCGAGGCAGGGGGCTTTCAGCCCCAGCATTTT. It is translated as CASSPEAGGFQPQHF.

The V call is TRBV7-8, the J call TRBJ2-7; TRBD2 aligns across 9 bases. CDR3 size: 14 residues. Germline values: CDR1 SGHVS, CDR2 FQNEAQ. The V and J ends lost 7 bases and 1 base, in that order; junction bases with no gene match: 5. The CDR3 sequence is CASNSGGPSYEQYF. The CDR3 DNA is TGTGCCAGCAACAGCGGGGGGCCTTCCTACGAGCAGTACTTC.

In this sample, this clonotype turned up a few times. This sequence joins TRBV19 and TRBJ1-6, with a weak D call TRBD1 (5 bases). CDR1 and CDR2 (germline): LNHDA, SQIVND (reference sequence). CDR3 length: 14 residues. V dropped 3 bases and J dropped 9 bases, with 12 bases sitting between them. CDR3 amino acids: CASSIGGLGSPLHF. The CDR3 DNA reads TGTGCCAGTAGTATCGGGGGACTAGGTTCACCCCTCCACTTT.

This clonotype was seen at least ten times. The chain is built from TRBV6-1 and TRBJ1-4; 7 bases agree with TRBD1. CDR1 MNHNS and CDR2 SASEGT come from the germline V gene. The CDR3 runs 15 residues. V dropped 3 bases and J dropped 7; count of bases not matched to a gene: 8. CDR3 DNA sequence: TGTGCCAGCAGTGAGGAGGGGGCAGGTAGTGAAAAACTGTTTTTT. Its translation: CASSEEGAGSEKLFF.

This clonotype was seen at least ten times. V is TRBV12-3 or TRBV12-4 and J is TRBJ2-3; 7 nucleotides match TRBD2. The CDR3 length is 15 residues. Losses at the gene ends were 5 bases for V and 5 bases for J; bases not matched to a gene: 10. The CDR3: CASSQAGPTRDTQYF. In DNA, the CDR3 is TGTGCCAGCAGTCAAGCGGGGCCCACCAGAGATACGCAGTATTTT.

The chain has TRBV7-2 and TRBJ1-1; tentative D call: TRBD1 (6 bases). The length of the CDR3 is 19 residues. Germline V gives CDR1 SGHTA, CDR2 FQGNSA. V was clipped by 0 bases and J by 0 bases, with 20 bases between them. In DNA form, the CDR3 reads TGTGCCAGCAGCTTAGCGCGGGAAGGAGGGGGACCCATGAACACTGAAGCTTTCTTT. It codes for CASSLAREGGGPMNTEAFF.

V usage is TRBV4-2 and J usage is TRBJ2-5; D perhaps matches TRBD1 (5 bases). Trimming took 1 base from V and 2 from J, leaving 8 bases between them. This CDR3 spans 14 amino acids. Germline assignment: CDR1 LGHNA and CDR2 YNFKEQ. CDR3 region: CASSQGREQETQYF. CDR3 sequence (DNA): TGTGCCAGCAGCCAAGGCAGGGAACAAGAGACCCAGTACTTC.

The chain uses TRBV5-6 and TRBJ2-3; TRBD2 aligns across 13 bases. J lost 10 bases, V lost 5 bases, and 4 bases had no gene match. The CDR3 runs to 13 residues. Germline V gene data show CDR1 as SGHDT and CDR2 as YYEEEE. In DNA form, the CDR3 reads TGTGCCAGCAGACTAGCGGGAGGGGGTGCGCAGTATTTT. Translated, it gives CASRLAGGGAQYF.

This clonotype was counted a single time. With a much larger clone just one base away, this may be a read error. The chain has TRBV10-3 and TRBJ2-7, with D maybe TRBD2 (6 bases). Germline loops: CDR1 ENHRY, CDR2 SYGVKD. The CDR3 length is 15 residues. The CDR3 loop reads CASSDSFGDSYGQYF. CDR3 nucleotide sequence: TGTGCCAGCAGTGACTCGTTTGGGGACTCCTACGGGCAGTACTTC.

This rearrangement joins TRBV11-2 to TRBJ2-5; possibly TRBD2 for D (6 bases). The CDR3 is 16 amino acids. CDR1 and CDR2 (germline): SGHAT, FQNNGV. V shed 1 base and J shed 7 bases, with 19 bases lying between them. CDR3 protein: CASSLGGVTSRGTQYF. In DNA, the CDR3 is TGTGCCAGCAGCTTAGGGGGGGTAACGTCACGAGGGACCCAGTACTTC.

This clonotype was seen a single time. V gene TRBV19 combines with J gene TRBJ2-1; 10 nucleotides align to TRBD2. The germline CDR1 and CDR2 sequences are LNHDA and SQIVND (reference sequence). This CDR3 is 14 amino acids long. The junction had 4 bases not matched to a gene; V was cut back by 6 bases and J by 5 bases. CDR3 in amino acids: CASRRLAGDNEQFF. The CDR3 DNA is TGTGCCAGTAGACGACTAGCGGGTGACAATGAGCAGTTCTTC.

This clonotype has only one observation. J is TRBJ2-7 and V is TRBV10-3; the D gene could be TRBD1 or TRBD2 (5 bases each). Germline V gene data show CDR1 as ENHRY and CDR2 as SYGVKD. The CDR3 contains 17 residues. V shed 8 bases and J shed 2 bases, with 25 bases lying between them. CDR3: CAIQLREGPSKTYEQYF. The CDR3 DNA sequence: TGTGCCATCCAACTCCGAGAGGGACCTAGTAAGACCTACGAGCAGTACTTC.

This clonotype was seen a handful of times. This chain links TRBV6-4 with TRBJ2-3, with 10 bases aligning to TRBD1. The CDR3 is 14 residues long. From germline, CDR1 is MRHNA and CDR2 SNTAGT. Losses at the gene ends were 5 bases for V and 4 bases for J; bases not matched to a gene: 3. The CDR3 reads CASSTGTGADTQYF. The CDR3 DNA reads TGTGCCAGCAGTACCGGGACAGGGGCAGATACGCAGTATTTT.

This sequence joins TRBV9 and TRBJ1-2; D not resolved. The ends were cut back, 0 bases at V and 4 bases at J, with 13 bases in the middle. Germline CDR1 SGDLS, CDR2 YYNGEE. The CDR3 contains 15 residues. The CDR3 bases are TGTGCCAGCAGCGTAGTCGCATCCGGGAGCTATGGCTACACCTTC. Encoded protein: CASSVVASGSYGYTF.

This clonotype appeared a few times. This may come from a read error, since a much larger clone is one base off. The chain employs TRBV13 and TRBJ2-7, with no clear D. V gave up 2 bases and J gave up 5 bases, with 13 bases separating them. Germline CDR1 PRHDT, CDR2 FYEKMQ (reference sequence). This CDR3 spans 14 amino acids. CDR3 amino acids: CASSLKPDGNEQYF. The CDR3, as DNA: TGTGCCAGCAGCTTAAAGCCGGACGGCAACGAGCAGTACTTC.